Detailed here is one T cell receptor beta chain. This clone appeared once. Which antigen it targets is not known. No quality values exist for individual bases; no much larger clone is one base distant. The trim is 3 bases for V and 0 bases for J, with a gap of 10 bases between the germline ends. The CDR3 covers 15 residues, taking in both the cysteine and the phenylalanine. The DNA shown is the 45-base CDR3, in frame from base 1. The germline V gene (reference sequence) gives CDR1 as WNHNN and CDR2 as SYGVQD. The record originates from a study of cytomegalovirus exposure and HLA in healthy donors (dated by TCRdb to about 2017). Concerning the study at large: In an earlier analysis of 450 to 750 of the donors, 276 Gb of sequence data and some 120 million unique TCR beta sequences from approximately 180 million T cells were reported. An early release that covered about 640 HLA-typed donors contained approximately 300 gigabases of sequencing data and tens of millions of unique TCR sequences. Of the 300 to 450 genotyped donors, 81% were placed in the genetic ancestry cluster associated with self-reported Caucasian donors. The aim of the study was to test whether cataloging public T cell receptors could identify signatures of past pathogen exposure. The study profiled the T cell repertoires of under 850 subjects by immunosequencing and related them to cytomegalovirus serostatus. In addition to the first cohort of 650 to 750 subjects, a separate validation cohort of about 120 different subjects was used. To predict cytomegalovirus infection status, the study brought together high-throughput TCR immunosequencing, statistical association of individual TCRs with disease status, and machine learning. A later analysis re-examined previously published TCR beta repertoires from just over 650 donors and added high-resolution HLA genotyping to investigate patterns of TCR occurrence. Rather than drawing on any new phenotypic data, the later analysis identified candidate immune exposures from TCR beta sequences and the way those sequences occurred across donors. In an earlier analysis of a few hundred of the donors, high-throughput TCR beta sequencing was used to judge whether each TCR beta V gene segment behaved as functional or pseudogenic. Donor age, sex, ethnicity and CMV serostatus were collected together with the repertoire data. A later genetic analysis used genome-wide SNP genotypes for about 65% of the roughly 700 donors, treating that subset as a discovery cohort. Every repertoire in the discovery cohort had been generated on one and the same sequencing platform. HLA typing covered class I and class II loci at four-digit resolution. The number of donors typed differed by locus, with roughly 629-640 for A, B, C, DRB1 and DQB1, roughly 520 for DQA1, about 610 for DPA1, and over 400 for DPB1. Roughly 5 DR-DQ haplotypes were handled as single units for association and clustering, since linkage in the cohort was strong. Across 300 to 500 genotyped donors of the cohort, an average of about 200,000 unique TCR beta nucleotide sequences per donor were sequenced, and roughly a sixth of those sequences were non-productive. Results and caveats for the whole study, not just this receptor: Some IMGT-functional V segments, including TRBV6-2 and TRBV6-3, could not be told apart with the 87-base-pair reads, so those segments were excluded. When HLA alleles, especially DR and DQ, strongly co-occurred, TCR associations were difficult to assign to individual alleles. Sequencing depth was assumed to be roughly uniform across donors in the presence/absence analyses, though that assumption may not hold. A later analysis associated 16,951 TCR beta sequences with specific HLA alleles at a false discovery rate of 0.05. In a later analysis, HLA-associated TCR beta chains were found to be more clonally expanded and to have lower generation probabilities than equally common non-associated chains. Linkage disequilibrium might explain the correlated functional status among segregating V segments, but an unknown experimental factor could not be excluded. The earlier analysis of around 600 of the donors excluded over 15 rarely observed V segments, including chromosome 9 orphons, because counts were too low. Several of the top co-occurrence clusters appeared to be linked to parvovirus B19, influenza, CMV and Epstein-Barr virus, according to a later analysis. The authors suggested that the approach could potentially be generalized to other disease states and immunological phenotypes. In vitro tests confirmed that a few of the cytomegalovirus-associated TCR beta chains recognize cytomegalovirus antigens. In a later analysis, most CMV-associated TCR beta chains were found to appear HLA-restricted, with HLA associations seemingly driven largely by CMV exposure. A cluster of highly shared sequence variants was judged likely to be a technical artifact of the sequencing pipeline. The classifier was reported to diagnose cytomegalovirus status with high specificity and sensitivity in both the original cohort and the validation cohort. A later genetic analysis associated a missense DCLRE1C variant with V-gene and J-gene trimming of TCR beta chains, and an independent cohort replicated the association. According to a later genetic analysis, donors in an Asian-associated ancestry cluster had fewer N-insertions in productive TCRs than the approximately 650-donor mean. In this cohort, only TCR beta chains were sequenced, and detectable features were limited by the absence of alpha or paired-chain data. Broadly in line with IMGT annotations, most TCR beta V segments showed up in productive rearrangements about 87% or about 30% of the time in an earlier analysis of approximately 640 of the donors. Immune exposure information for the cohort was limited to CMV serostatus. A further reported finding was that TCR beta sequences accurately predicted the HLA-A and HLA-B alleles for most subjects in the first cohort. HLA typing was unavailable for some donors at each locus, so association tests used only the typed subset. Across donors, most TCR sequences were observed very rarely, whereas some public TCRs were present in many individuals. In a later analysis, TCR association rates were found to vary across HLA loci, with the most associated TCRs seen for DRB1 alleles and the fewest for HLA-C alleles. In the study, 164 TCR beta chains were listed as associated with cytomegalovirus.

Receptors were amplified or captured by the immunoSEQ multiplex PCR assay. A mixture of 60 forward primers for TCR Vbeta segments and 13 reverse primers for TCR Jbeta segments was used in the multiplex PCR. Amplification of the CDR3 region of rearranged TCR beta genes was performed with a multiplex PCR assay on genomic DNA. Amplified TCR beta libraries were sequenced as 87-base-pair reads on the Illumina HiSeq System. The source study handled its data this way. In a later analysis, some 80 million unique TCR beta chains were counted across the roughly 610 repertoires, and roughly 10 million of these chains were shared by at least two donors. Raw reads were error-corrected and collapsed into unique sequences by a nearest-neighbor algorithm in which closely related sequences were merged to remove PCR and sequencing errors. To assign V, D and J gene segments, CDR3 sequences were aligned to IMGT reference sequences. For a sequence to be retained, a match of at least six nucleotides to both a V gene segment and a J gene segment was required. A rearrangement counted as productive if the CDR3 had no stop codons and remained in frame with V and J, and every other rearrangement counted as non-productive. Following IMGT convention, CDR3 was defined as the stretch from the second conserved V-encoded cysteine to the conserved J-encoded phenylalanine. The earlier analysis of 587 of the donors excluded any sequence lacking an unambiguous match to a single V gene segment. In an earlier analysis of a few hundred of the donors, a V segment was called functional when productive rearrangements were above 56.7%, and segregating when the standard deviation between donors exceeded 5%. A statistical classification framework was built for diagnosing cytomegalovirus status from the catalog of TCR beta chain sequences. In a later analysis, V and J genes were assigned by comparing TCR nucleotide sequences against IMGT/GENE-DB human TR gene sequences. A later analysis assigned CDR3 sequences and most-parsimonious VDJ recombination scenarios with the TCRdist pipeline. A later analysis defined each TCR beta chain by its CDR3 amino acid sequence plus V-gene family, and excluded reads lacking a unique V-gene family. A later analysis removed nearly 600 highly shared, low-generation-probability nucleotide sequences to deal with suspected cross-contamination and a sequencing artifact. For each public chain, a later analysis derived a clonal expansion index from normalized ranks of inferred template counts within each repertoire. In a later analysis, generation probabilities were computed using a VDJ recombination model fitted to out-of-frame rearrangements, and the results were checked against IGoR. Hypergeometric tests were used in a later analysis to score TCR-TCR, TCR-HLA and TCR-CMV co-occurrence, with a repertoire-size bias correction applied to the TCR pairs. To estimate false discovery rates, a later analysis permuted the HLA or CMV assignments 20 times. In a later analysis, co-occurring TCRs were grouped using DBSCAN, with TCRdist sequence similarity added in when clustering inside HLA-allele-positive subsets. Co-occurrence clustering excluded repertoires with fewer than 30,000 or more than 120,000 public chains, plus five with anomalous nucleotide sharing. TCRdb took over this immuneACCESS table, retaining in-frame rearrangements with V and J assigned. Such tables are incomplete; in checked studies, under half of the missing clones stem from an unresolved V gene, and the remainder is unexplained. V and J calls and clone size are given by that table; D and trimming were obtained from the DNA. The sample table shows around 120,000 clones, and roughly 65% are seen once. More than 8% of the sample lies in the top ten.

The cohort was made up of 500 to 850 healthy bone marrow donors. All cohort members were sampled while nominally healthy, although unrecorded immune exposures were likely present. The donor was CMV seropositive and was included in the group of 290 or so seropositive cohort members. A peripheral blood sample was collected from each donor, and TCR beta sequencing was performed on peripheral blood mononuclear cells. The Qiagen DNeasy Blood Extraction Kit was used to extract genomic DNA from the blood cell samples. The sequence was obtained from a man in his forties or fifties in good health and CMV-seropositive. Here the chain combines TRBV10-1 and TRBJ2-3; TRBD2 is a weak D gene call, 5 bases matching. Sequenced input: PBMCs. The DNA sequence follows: TGCGCCAGCAGTGATCCGCGGGTGAGCACAGATACGCAGTATTTT. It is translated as CASSDPRVSTDTQYF.